This T cell receptor beta chain was sequenced during a study of cytomegalovirus exposure and HLA in healthy donors. This CDR3 comprises 13 residues. Germline values: CDR1 LNHDA, CDR2 SQIVND (reference sequence). Trimming took 3 bases from V and 9 from J, leaving 12 bases between them. Researchers ran the PCR with 60 Vbeta and 13 Jbeta primers. The protocol was immunoSEQ multiplex PCR, while the TCRdb copy is restricted to in-frame clones and leaves out a portion. The table lists some 130,000 clones, approximately 72% of them singletons. This clone was found a few times. The receptor's source is a human donor in good health. Source material: PBMCs. This chain joins TRBV19 and TRBJ1-3; D gene uncertain. CDR3 in DNA: TGTGCCAGTAGTATGGTCCCGGCGGGCACCATATATTTT. Its translation: CASSMVPAGTIYF.